This T cell receptor (beta chain) originates from a study of memory CD4+ T cells and cytomegalovirus serostatus. Study details: Donors were healthy Belgian adults, some 10 CMV seropositive and 24 seronegative.

The sample holds one count of this clone. The junction differs from germline at one of its ends, possibly a read error. Single viable CD3+CD4+CD8-CD45RO+ cells were sorted as the memory CD4+ T cells. Serum IgG to CMV pp150, pp28, p38 and p52 defined serostatus. After thawing, CD4+ T cells were positively selected. Method: immunoSEQ multiplex PCR; TCRdb's copy keeps in-frame clones and lacks some. This sample has approximately 40,000 clones, with 65% to 85% found just once. The CDR3 length is 11 residues. Germline V gene sequence: CDR1 SGDLS, CDR2 YYNGEE. This chain links TRBV9 with TRBJ1-1, with D uncertain. The specimen was memory CD4+ T cells from blood. The origin of this receptor is an adult in good health and CMV-seronegative. The CDR3 bases are TGTGCCAGCAGCTCGGGTGCGGGGTTCACCTTT. Translation gives CASSSGAGFTF.